Listed below are T cell receptor beta chains from one sample, sequenced in a study of OX40 agonist ivuxolimab in advanced cancers. Sequenced by immunoSEQ multiplex PCR; TCRdb stores in-frame clones only, minus some. Among 60,000 or so clones listed, 87% were seen once. The specimen was CD4+ or CD8+ T cells sorted from blood, collected in a trial of the OX40 agonist ivuxolimab. All receptors come from an adult with an advanced solid tumor such as melanoma, head and neck, liver or kidney cancer. Both conserved end residues are part of each CDR3. The D gene is left open where the match is weak. Size is omitted from some rows. Given values are once, few, many or a class for expanded clones.

clone size: .
CDR3 length: 15
D gene: TRBD2
J gene: TRBJ2-1
V gene: TRBV6-5
CDR3 protein: CASSYAGGNYNEQFF
CDR3 DNA: TGTGCCAGCAGTTACGCGGGAGGCAACTACAATGAGCAGTTCTTC

clone size: .
CDR3 length: 15
D gene: TRBD1
J gene: TRBJ1-4
V gene: TRBV19
CDR3 protein: CASSTSGTGNEKLFF
CDR3 DNA: TGTGCCAGTAGTACTTCCGGGACAGGGAATGAAAAACTGTTTTTT

clone size: few
CDR3 length: 14
D gene: TRBD1
J gene: TRBJ1-5
V gene: TRBV2
CDR3 protein: CASTRQGGIQPQHF
CDR3 DNA: TGTGCCAGCACCCGACAGGGGGGGATTCAGCCCCAGCATTTT

clone size: .
CDR3 length: 19
D gene: .
J gene: TRBJ2-7
V gene: TRBV23-1
CDR3 protein: CASSQSFPRGVGVYVEQYF
CDR3 DNA: TGCGCCAGCAGTCAATCCTTCCCCCGTGGGGTTGGGGTTTACGTGGAGCAGTACTTC

clone size: .
CDR3 length: 12
D gene: .
J gene: TRBJ2-6
V gene: TRBV28
CDR3 protein: CASSRWANVLTF
CDR3 DNA: TGTGCCAGTTCACGATGGGCCAACGTCCTGACTTTC

clone size: .
CDR3 length: 14
D gene: TRBD2
J gene: TRBJ2-1
V gene: TRBV15
CDR3 protein: CATSRTRGVNEQFF
CDR3 DNA: TGTGCCACCAGCCGGACTCGGGGGGTGAATGAGCAGTTCTTC

clone size: few
CDR3 length: 14
D gene: TRBD1
J gene: TRBJ2-5
V gene: TRBV2
CDR3 protein: CASKNRGRVETQYF
CDR3 DNA: TGTGCCAGTAAAAACAGGGGGCGAGTGGAGACCCAGTACTTC

clone size: .
CDR3 length: 15
D gene: .
J gene: TRBJ2-2
V gene: TRBV6-5
CDR3 protein: CASSQLQGGTGELFF
CDR3 DNA: TGTGCCAGCAGTCAACTCCAGGGGGGCACCGGGGAGCTGTTTTTT

clone size: .
CDR3 length: 14
D gene: .
J gene: TRBJ2-5
V gene: TRBV7-8
CDR3 protein: CASSLATGQETQYF
CDR3 DNA: TGTGCCAGCAGCTTAGCAACAGGCCAAGAGACCCAGTACTTC

clone size: .
CDR3 length: 11
D gene: TRBD1
J gene: TRBJ1-1
V gene: TRBV29-1
CDR3 protein: CSYRGFTEAFF
CDR3 DNA: TGCAGCTACAGGGGTTTTACTGAAGCTTTCTTT

clone size: .
CDR3 length: 10
D gene: .
J gene: TRBJ2-7
V gene: TRBV10-1
CDR3 protein: CASSVAEVYF
CDR3 DNA: TGCGCCAGCAGTGTTGCAGAAGTGTACTTC

clone size: few
CDR3 length: 13
D gene: .
J gene: TRBJ1-1
V gene: TRBV14
CDR3 protein: CASSRNMNTEAFF
CDR3 DNA: TGTGCCAGCAGCCGAAACATGAACACTGAAGCTTTCTTT

clone size: few
CDR3 length: 13
D gene: .
J gene: TRBJ1-5
V gene: TRBV11-2
CDR3 protein: CASSSQENQPQHF
CDR3 DNA: TGTGCCAGCAGCTCTCAGGAGAATCAGCCCCAGCATTTT

clone size: once
CDR3 length: 14
D gene: .
J gene: TRBJ2-7
V gene: TRBV30
CDR3 protein: CAWSVLTGHSEQYF
CDR3 DNA: TGTGCCTGGAGTGTACTAACGGGTCATAGCGAGCAGTACTTC

clone size: .
CDR3 length: 14
D gene: .
J gene: TRBJ1-3
V gene: TRBV27
CDR3 protein: CASSTGTDWDTIYF
CDR3 DNA: TGTGCCAGCAGCACAGGGACCGATTGGGACACCATATATTTT

clone size: .
CDR3 length: 14
D gene: .
J gene: TRBJ1-2
V gene: TRBV30
CDR3 protein: CAWDSMEVNYGYTF
CDR3 DNA: TGTGCCTGGGACAGCATGGAGGTAAACTATGGCTACACCTTC

clone size: .
CDR3 length: 14
D gene: TRBD1
J gene: TRBJ2-1
V gene: TRBV30
CDR3 protein: CAWDRDSSYNEQFF
CDR3 DNA: TGTGCCTGGGACAGGGATAGCTCCTACAATGAGCAGTTCTTC

clone size: .
CDR3 length: 13
D gene: .
J gene: TRBJ1-5
V gene: TRBV15
CDR3 protein: CATSNGGNQPQHF
CDR3 DNA: TGTGCCACCAGCAACGGGGGTAATCAGCCCCAGCATTTT

clone size: .
CDR3 length: 15
D gene: .
J gene: TRBJ1-2
V gene: TRBV29-1
CDR3 protein: CSVAPTRGVGYGYTF
CDR3 DNA: TGCAGCGTTGCCCCGACAAGGGGGGTCGGCTATGGCTACACCTTC

clone size: .
CDR3 length: 12
D gene: .
J gene: TRBJ1-2
V gene: TRBV30
CDR3 protein: CAWSVRTWGYTF
CDR3 DNA: TGTGCCTGGAGTGTTAGGACGTGGGGCTACACCTTC

clone size: .
CDR3 length: 17
D gene: TRBD1
J gene: TRBJ2-6
V gene: TRBV28
CDR3 protein: CASIPGQGIPGANVLTF
CDR3 DNA: TGTGCCAGCATACCGGGACAGGGGATACCTGGGGCCAACGTCCTGACTTTC

clone size: few
CDR3 length: 13
D gene: .
J gene: TRBJ2-5
V gene: TRBV18
CDR3 protein: CASSPRGGETQYF
CDR3 DNA: TGTGCCAGCTCACCACGGGGAGGAGAGACCCAGTACTTC

clone size: .
CDR3 length: 14
D gene: TRBD2
J gene: TRBJ2-5
V gene: TRBV10-3
CDR3 protein: CAISESSGQETQYF
CDR3 DNA: TGTGCCATCAGTGAGTCTAGCGGGCAAGAGACCCAGTACTTC

clone size: few
CDR3 length: 14
D gene: TRBD2
J gene: TRBJ2-1
V gene: TRBV7-7
CDR3 protein: CASSSADSGGEQFF
CDR3 DNA: TGTGCTAGCAGCTCGGCAGATAGCGGGGGGGAGCAGTTCTTC

clone size: .
CDR3 length: 15
D gene: .
J gene: TRBJ2-1
V gene: TRBV14
CDR3 protein: CASSGPGASYNEQFF
CDR3 DNA: TGTGCCAGCAGCGGACCGGGGGCGTCCTACAATGAGCAGTTCTTC

clone size: .
CDR3 length: 13
D gene: TRBD1
J gene: TRBJ1-2
V gene: TRBV19
CDR3 protein: CASRRGQGGGYTF
CDR3 DNA: TGTGCCAGTAGGCGGGGACAGGGTGGTGGCTACACCTTC

clone size: .
CDR3 length: 11
D gene: .
J gene: TRBJ1-2
V gene: TRBV30
CDR3 protein: CAWSVLGVDTF
CDR3 DNA: TGTGCCTGGAGTGTACTGGGTGTGGACACCTTC

clone size: .
CDR3 length: 15
D gene: .
J gene: TRBJ2-3
V gene: TRBV11-2
CDR3 protein: CASSLDGAGVDTQYF
CDR3 DNA: TGTGCCAGCAGCTTAGATGGTGCAGGGGTCGATACGCAGTATTTT

clone size: once
CDR3 length: 14
D gene: .
J gene: TRBJ1-2
V gene: TRBV25-1
CDR3 protein: CASSEAGDYYGYTF
CDR3 DNA: TGTGCCAGCAGTGAAGCAGGGGACTACTATGGCTACACCTTC

clone size: .
CDR3 length: 15
D gene: .
J gene: TRBJ2-7
V gene: TRBV10-3
CDR3 protein: CAISAGVAESYEQYF
CDR3 DNA: TGTGCCATCAGCGCCGGAGTCGCGGAGTCCTACGAGCAGTACTTC

clone size: .
CDR3 length: 13
D gene: .
J gene: TRBJ2-5
V gene: TRBV18
CDR3 protein: CASSPGSKETQYF
CDR3 DNA: TGTGCCAGCTCACCCGGGAGCAAAGAGACCCAGTACTTC

clone size: .
CDR3 length: 15
D gene: TRBD1
J gene: TRBJ2-1
V gene: TRBV11-1
CDR3 protein: CASTLKGQDVNEQFF
CDR3 DNA: TGTGCCAGCACCCTAAAAGGACAGGACGTCAATGAGCAGTTCTTC

clone size: .
CDR3 length: 15
D gene: TRBD1
J gene: TRBJ2-2
V gene: TRBV6-1
CDR3 protein: CASRPGQGRAGELFF
CDR3 DNA: TGTGCCAGCAGGCCCGGACAGGGTAGGGCCGGGGAGCTGTTTTTT

clone size: once
CDR3 length: 13
D gene: .
J gene: TRBJ2-7
V gene: TRBV5-1
CDR3 protein: CASRKGQSYEQYF
CDR3 DNA: TGCGCCAGCAGAAAAGGACAATCCTACGAGCAGTACTTC